Sequencing of this TCR beta chain was carried out in a study of OX40 agonist ivuxolimab in advanced cancers. Points from the study as a whole: CD8+ T cells averaged more expanded clones than CD4+.

The CDR3 totals 13 residues. CDR1 KGHSH and CDR2 LQKENI come from the germline V gene. Trimming left V 1 base short and J 5 bases short, with 9 bases between. Autoimmune disease history or systemic immunosuppression was exclusionary. A note on this clone: Antigen: not known.

Only in-frame clones appear in the TCRdb table, and some are missing; sequencing was by immunoSEQ multiplex PCR. The table shows 65,000 to 95,000 clones, with around 90% occurring only once. The genes are TRBV18 and TRBJ2-7; unclear D gene. Sequenced material: CD4+ or CD8+ T cells sorted from blood, taken in a trial of the OX40 agonist ivuxolimab. The TCR originated in an adult with an advanced solid tumor such as melanoma, head and neck, liver or kidney cancer. CDR3 residues: CASSPRLYHEQYF. The CDR3 DNA sequence: TGTGCCAGCTCACCACGGCTTTACCACGAGCAGTACTTC.